What follows are 8 T cell receptor beta chains derived from one specimen sequenced in a study of coeliac disease. This table comes from immunoSEQ multiplex PCR, and its TCRdb copy is limited to in-frame clones, with some not included. The sample carries approximately 1,200 clones, around 63% recorded once. The sequenced material came from lamina propria lymphocytes from the gut. These receptors all come from a woman aged 40 to 55 with celiac disease on a gluten-free diet, and with hypertension.

The V call is TRBV28, the J call TRBJ2-1; 8 bases line up with TRBD1. CDR3 length equals 16 residues. Looked up from germline, CDR1 is MDHEN and CDR2 is SYDVKM. V shed 5 bases and J 4 bases; nucleotides not matched to a gene: 10. The CDR3 protein is CASSPLGDRGYNEQFF. For the CDR3, the DNA is TGTGCCAGCAGTCCCCTAGGAGACAGGGGATACAATGAGCAGTTCTTC.

In this sample, this clone turned up once. This rearrangement joins TRBV5-1 to TRBJ2-2, with 8 nucleotides matching TRBD1. Trimming cost V 5 bases and J 5 bases; bases outside gene matches: 8. Per the germline V gene, CDR1 is SGHRS and CDR2 is YFSETQ. The CDR3 extends over 15 amino acids. This CDR3 reads CASRKDRVKTGELFF. The CDR3 DNA reads as TGCGCCAGCAGAAAGGACAGGGTTAAAACCGGGGAGCTGTTTTTT.

The genes are TRBV7-9 and TRBJ1-4; 12 bases are shared with TRBD1. The V segment lost 8 bases and the J segment 7 bases; nucleotides outside the gene matches: 14. Germline assignment: CDR1 SEHNR and CDR2 FQNEAQ (reference sequence). The CDR3 covers 17 residues. CDR3 DNA: TGTGCCAGCCGTAGCCCGGGACAGGGGGCTTTGATTGAAAAACTGTTTTTT. Protein sequence: CASRSPGQGALIEKLFF.

The rearrangement joins TRBV7-2 to TRBJ2-5, with 13 bases aligning to TRBD2. After removal of 8 bases from V and 4 bases from J, the junction contained 4 bases not matched to a gene. Germline CDR1 SGHTA, CDR2 FQGNSA. The CDR3 loop spans 14 amino acids. CDR3 protein: CASGRTSGRETQYF. In DNA form, the CDR3 reads TGTGCCAGCGGTCGGACTAGCGGGAGAGAGACCCAGTACTTC.

Points on this clone: A junction end diverges from the germline sequence, so it may reflect a read error. The chain joins TRBV7-9 to TRBJ2-1, with TRBD1 matching 11 bases. The germline V gene encodes CDR1 SEHNR and CDR2 FQNEAQ (reference sequence). The CDR3 has 12 residues. As DNA, the CDR3 is TGTGCCAGCAGCATGGACAGGGGGCGAGCACTCTTC. Protein sequence: CASSMDRGRALF.

This rearrangement joins TRBV4-3 to TRBJ2-3; D not certain. Germline loops: CDR1 LGHNA, CDR2 YSLEER. This CDR3 spans 13 amino acids. With 3 bases removed from V and 3 bases from J, the gap between germline ends came to 7 bases. The CDR3 loop reads CASSQQDTDTQYF. The DNA of the CDR3 is TGCGCCAGCAGCCAGCAGGATACAGATACGCAGTATTTT.

The V and J genes are TRBV5-5 and TRBJ2-1, with a tentative D call TRBD1 (8 bases). The CDR3 runs to 15 residues. Trimming cost V 4 bases and J 2 bases, with 13 bases left between them. From germline, CDR1 is SGHKS and CDR2 YYEKEE (reference sequence). Here the CDR3 reads CASSERDRTYNEQFF. In nucleotides, the CDR3 is TGTGCCAGCAGCGAGCGGGACAGGACCTACAATGAGCAGTTCTTC.

This sequence joins TRBV12-1 and TRBJ1-1; the table assigns TRBD1, which was not confirmed against the DNA. TRBV12-1 is recorded as a pseudogene. This CDR3 has 16 residues. CDR3 sequence: CASSFVGARPNTEAFF. The CDR3 DNA sequence: TGTGCCAGCAGCTTTGTGGGGGCCCGACCGAACACTGAAGCTTTCTTT.